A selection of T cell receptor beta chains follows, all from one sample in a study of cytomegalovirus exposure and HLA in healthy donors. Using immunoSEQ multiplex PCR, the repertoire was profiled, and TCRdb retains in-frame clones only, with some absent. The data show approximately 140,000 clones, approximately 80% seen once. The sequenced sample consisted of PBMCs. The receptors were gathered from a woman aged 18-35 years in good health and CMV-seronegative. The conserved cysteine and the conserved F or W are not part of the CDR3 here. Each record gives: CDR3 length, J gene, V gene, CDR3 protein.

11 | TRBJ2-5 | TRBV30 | AWSGTAKETQY
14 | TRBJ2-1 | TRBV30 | AWSVPGLAGYNEQF
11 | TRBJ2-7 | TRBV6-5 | ASSSGITYEQY
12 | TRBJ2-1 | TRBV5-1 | ASSLDTGQGARL
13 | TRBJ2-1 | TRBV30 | AWSYTSGRQYEQF
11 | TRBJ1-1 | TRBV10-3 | AIGAGSGDEAF
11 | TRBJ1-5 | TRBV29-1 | SALQGEGQPQH
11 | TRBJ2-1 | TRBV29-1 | SVGVLNHNEQF
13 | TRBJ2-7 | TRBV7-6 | ASSFRLAGASEQY
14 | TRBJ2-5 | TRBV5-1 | ASSLEAREIQETQY
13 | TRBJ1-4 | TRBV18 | ASSPDFRAYEKLF
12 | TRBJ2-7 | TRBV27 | ASSLLASSYEQY
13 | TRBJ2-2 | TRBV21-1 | ASKRQGAKSGELF
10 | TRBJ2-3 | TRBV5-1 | ASSLVADTQY
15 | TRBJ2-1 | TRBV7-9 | ASSLAAGDLSYNEQF
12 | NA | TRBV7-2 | ASSPGLVLDEQY
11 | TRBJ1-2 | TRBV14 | ASSQDTGYGYT
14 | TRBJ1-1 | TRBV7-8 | ASSLAAGLMNTEAF
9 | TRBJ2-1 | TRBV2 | ASSPEGEQF
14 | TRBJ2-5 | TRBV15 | ATSRGGSGRVETQY
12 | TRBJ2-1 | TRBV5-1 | ASSSGGTNNEQF
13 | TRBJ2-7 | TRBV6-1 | ASRQGWDSSYEQY
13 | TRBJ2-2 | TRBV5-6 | ASSLVRTETGELF
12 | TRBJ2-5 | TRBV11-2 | ASSSLVSRETQY
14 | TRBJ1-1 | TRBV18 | ASSPRTGDVDTEAF
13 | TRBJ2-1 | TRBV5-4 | ASSLGLAGDGEQF
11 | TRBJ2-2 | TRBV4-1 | ASRNVAGGELF
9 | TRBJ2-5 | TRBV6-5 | ASSSLGTQY
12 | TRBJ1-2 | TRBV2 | ASSYGQGAAGYT
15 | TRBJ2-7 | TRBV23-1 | ASGPRGRAPERYEQY